The 19 T cell receptor beta chains given below trace back to one sample, sequenced in a study of molecular identifiers for immune sequencing clone quantification. TCRdb passed the PCR reads through MiXCR, listing each CDR3 protein once. The sample has hundreds of thousands of distinct CDR3 sequences, approximately 20% seen once. The sample comprised naive CD8+ T cells from blood, with Jurkat cell RNA spiked in. Subset here: FACS-sorted CD8+CD4-CCR7+CD45RA+ naive T cells. These receptors came from a human donor in good health. Some libraries in this study had Jurkat cell RNA spiked in.

The sample holds a few counts of this clonotype. This rearrangement joins TRBV19 to TRBJ2-7; a possible D gene is TRBD1 (5 bases). CDR3 size: 14 residues. V lost 5 bases to trimming and J lost 3 bases, with 14 bases between them. Germline CDR1 and CDR2: LNHDA and SQIVND (reference sequence). CDR3 coding DNA: TGTGCCAGTAGTGCAACCCAGGGAATCTACGAGCAGTACTTC. This encodes CASSATQGIYEQYF. Full variable domain (missing parts from reference TRBV19 and TRBJ2-7): DGGITQSPKYLFRKEGQNVTLSCEQNLNHDAMYWYRQDPGQGLRLIYYSQIVNDFQKGDIAEGYSVSREKKESFPLTVTSAQKNPTAFYLCASSATQGIYEQYFGPGTRLTVT.

This clonotype has ten or more counts. The chain links TRBV6-5 to TRBJ2-3; 9 bases line up with TRBD2. With V trimmed by 1 base and J by 2 bases, 4 bases remained unmatched. This CDR3 has 16 amino acids. Germline V gene lookup returns CDR1 MNHEY and CDR2 SVGAGI. The CDR3 loop reads CASSYFSGGPTDTQYF. The CDR3 DNA reads as TGTGCCAGCAGTTACTTCAGCGGGGGGCCCACAGATACGCAGTATTTT.

This clonotype appeared many times. The chain combines TRBV11-2 with TRBJ2-5, with D perhaps matching TRBD1 (5 bases). Looked up from germline, CDR1 is SGHAT and CDR2 is FQNNGV. The CDR3 consists of 14 residues. The germline V and J ends were trimmed by 0 bases and 1 base, with 6 bases remaining between them. CDR3 DNA sequence: TGTGCCAGCAGCTTAGAGGACACCCAAGAGACCCAGTACTTC. Its translation: CASSLEDTQETQYF.

This clonotype was observed a handful of times. The chain employs TRBV20-1 and TRBJ2-5, with 8 bases that match TRBD2. The J segment lost 7 bases and the V segment lost 0 bases, leaving 19 bases of the junction unmatched. Germline-derived CDR1 and CDR2 are DFQATT and SNEGSKA (reference sequence). The CDR3 covers 18 residues. The CDR3 DNA is TGCAGTGCTAGAGAAGTTAGCGGGGTCTTGTGGGGGGACGGGACCCAGTACTTC. Its protein product is CSAREVSGVLWGDGTQYF.

This clonotype has at least ten counts. The genes are TRBV20-1 and TRBJ2-5; 10 positions agree with TRBD1. This CDR3 has 13 amino acids. The germline gives CDR1 DFQATT, CDR2 SNEGSKA (reference sequence). V was pared by 3 bases and J by 4 bases, with 2 bases of the junction left unmatched. Written as DNA, the CDR3 is TGCAGTGCTAGGGACAGGGGGACAGAGACCCAGTACTTC. It specifies CSARDRGTETQYF.

This clonotype occurred many times. The genes are TRBV4-3 and TRBJ2-4; 8 bases fit TRBD2. Per the germline V gene, CDR1 is LGHNA and CDR2 is YSLEER. J lost 1 base, V lost 0 bases, and 5 bases had no gene match. The CDR3 is 17 amino acids. In DNA, the CDR3 is TGCGCCAGCAGCCAAGATCAGGCTAGCGGGGCCAAAAACATTCAGTACTTC. Translating it yields CASSQDQASGAKNIQYF.

Concerning this clonotype itself: The CDR3 does not close with the conserved phenylalanine or tryptophan, likely indicating a read error. The chain carries TRBV30 and TRBJ1-4; D gene unclear. The CDR3 has 14 residues. Germline V lookup: CDR1 GTSNPN, CDR2 SVGIG (reference sequence). The germline V and J ends were trimmed by 3 bases and 0 bases, with 8 bases remaining between them. The CDR3 here is CAWSPFTTNEKLFL. The CDR3 region has the DNA TGTGCCTGGAGCCCCTTTACAACTAATGAAAAACTGTTTCTT.

This clonotype has only a few counts. CDR3 protein: CASSWASGPYQQETQYF. CDR3 sequence (DNA): TGTGCCAGCAGTTGGGCTAGCGGGCCTTACCAACAAGAGACCCAGTACTTC. The genes are TRBV6-5 and TRBJ2-5, with TRBD2 matching over 8 bases. The CDR3 is 17 residues long. V shed 4 bases and J 2 bases; nucleotides not matched to a gene: 12. Per germline, CDR1 MNHEY and CDR2 SVGAGI.

The genes are TRBV7-9 and TRBJ1-1; tentatively, D is TRBD1 (5 bases). V shed 1 base and J shed 1 base, with 10 bases lying between them. The germline gives CDR1 SEHNR, CDR2 FQNEAQ (reference sequence). The CDR3 runs 15 residues. The CDR3 bases are TGTGCCAGCAGCTTAGTAGTGGGGCGGAACACTGAAGCTTTCTTT. It codes for CASSLVVGRNTEAFF.

J is TRBJ1-4 and V is TRBV12-3 or TRBV12-4, with D tentatively TRBD1 (5 bases). Trimming cost V 1 base and J 7 bases, with 10 bases left between them. This CDR3 comprises 14 residues. For the CDR3, the DNA is TGTGCCAGCAGTTTAGGGGGGTTTAGTGAAAAACTGTTTTTT. Its translation: CASSLGGFSEKLFF.

This clonotype appeared once. Possible read error: a much larger clone is one base away. V gene TRBV3-1 combines with J gene TRBJ2-5; D remains ambiguous. The V gene lost 4 bases and the J gene lost 2 bases, with 23 bases spanning the gap. The CDR3 length is 18 residues. Germline V gives CDR1 LGHDT, CDR2 YNNKEL (reference sequence). CDR3 DNA sequence: TGTGCCAGCAGCCGAGATACCTTAAGGATCGAGACACAAGAGACCCAGTACTTC. Its protein is CASSRDTLRIETQETQYF.

This clonotype was detected only once. Possible read error: a much larger clone is one base away. This chain joins TRBV6-2 or TRBV6-3 and TRBJ1-1; D gene unclear. The CDR3 runs to 15 residues. CDR1 and CDR2 from the germline V gene are MNHEY and SVGEGT. V was pared by 5 bases and J by 0 bases, with 13 bases between. The CDR3 region has the DNA TGTGCCAGCAGTCGGGCAGGTCCGTTGAACACTGAAGCTTTCTTT. It specifies CASSRAGPLNTEAFF.

To note about this clonotype: One base away lies a much larger clone, so this may be a sequencing read error. The rearrangement joins TRBV11-2 to TRBJ1-5; D might be TRBD1 (5 bases). The CDR3 extends over 16 amino acids. Germline CDR1 SGHAT, CDR2 FQNNGV. V was trimmed by 2 bases and J by 0 bases, leaving 11 bases between them. CDR3 protein: CASSLRGDYSNQPQHF. CDR3 nucleotide sequence: TGTGCCAGCAGCTTACGGGGGGACTATAGCAATCAGCCCCAGCATTTT.

The V call is TRBV25-1, the J call TRBJ2-3; 8 bases match TRBD1. Per the germline V gene, CDR1 is MGHDK and CDR2 is SYGVNS. V was clipped by 3 bases and J by 5 bases; unmatched bases: 7. This CDR3 comprises 15 residues. CDR3 nucleotides: TGTGCCAGCAGTGATCAGGGGGCGCGAGGAGATACGCAGTATTTT. Its protein is CASSDQGARGDTQYF. Looking up the rest from reference TRBV25-1 and TRBJ2-3 gives the full variable domain: EADIYQTPRYLVIGTGKKITLECSQTMGHDKMYWYQQDPGMELHLIHYSYGVNSTEKGDLSSESTVSRIRTEHFPLTLESARPSHTSQYLCASSDQGARGDTQYFGPGTRLTVL.

The V and J genes are TRBV30 and TRBJ2-7; no definite D call. The ends were cut back, 3 bases at V and 6 bases at J, with 9 bases in the middle. Germline CDR1 reads GTSNPN; CDR2 reads SVGIG (reference sequence). CDR3 length: 11 amino acids. The CDR3: CAWREGSEQYF. As DNA, the CDR3 is TGTGCCTGGAGAGAAGGCAGCGAGCAGTACTTC.

The rearrangement joins TRBV14 to TRBJ1-2; TRBD1 is a possible D gene (5 bases). The CDR3 spans 13 residues. Trimming left V 4 bases short and J 8 bases short, with 14 bases between. The germline V gene encodes CDR1 SGHDN and CDR2 FVKESK. CDR3 region: CASSPVRARGYTF. The CDR3 nucleotides read TGTGCCAGCAGCCCCGTCAGGGCGCGAGGCTACACCTTC.

This clonotype occurred many times. This chain connects TRBV12-3 or TRBV12-4 to TRBJ1-1, with TRBD1 matching 7 bases. CDR3 length: 13 amino acids. Losses at the gene ends were 6 bases for V and 5 bases for J; bases not matched to a gene: 6. Here the CDR3 DNA reads TGTGCCAGCAGCGAGACAGGGAAGACTGAAGCTTTCTTT. Amino acids: CASSETGKTEAFF.

This clonotype occurred many times. The chain has TRBV10-3 and TRBJ2-5; TRBD2 is a possible D gene (5 bases). With 0 bases removed from V and 2 bases from J, the gap between germline ends came to 16 bases. This CDR3 contains 17 residues. Germline V gene lookup returns CDR1 ENHRY and CDR2 SYGVKD. The DNA of the CDR3 is TGTGCCATCAGTGAGTCGACTACCGGACTGACACAAGAGACCCAGTACTTC. Translation gives CAISESTTGLTQETQYF.

This clonotype occurred many times. V and J are TRBV7-9 and TRBJ2-7; D uncertain. Trimming left V 4 bases short and J 2 bases short, with 12 bases between. From germline, CDR1 is SEHNR and CDR2 FQNEAQ (reference sequence). The CDR3 covers 14 residues. DNA for the CDR3: TGTGCCAGCAGCTCGATCCTACTGCCCTACGAGCAGTACTTC. Protein: CASSSILLPYEQYF.